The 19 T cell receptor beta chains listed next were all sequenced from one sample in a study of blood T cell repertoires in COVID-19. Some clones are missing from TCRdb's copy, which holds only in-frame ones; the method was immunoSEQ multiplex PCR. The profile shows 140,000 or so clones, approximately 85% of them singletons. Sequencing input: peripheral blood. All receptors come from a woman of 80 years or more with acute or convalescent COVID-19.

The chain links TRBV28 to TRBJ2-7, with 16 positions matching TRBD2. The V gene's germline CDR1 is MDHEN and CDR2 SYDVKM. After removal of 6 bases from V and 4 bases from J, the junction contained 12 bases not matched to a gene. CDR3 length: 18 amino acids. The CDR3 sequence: CASSSEGLAGGLIYEQYF. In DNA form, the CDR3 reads TGTGCCAGCAGCTCCGAGGGACTAGCGGGGGGGCTAATTTACGAGCAGTACTTC. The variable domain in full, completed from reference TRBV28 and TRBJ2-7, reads DVKVTQSSRYLVKRTGEKVFLECVQDMDHENMFWYRQDPGLGLRLIYFSYDVKMKEKGDIPEGYSVSREKKERFSLILESASTNQTSMYLCASSSEGLAGGLIYEQYFGPGTRLTVT.

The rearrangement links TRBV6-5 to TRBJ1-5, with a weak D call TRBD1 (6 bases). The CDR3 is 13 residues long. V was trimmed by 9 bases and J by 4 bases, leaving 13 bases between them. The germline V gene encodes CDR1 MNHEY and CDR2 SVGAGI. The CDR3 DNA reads TGTGCCAGTCAACAGGGAAGTAATCAGCCCCAGCATTTT. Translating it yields CASQQGSNQPQHF.

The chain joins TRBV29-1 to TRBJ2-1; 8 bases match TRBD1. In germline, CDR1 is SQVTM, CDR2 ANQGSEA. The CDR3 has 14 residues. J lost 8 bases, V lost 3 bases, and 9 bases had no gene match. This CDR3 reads CSVESRTGYHEQFF. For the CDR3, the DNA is TGCAGCGTTGAGTCTAGGACAGGGTATCATGAGCAGTTCTTC.

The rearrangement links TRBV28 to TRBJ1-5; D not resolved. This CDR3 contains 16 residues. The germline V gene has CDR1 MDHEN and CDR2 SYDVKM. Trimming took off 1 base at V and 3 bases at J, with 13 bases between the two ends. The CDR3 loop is CASSLFSRGDNQPQHF. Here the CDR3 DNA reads TGTGCCAGCAGTTTATTTTCAAGAGGCGACAATCAGCCCCAGCATTTT.

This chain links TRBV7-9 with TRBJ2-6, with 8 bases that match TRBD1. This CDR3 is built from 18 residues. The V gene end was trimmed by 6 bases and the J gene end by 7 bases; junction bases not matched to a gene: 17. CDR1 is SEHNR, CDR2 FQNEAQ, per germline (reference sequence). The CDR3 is CASSKGVGQGPGANVLTF. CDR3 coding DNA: TGTGCCAGCAGTAAAGGTGTAGGACAGGGTCCAGGAGCCAACGTCCTGACTTTC.

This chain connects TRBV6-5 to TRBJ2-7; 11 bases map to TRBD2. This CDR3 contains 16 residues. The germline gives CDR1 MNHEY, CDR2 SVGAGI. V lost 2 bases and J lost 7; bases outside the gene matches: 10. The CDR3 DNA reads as TGTGCCAGCAGTTACGAGTCTAGCGGGAGGAATAGAGAGCAGTACTTC. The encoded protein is CASSYESSGRNREQYF.

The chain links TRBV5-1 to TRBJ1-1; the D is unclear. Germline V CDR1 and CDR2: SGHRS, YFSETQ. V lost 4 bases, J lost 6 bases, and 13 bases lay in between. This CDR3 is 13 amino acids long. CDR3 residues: CASSPREGSEAFF. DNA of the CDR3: TGCGCCAGCAGCCCACGGGAAGGATCTGAAGCTTTCTTT.

The CDR3 region is CASSLGFGDGYTF. CDR3 coding DNA: TGTGCCAGCAGCTTAGGTTTCGGGGATGGCTACACCTTC. The J gene is TRBJ1-2, the V gene TRBV11-2; D is undetermined. CDR3 length equals 13 residues. Germline lookup yields CDR1 SGHAT and CDR2 FQNNGV. Trimming took 1 base from V and 6 from J, leaving 9 bases between them.

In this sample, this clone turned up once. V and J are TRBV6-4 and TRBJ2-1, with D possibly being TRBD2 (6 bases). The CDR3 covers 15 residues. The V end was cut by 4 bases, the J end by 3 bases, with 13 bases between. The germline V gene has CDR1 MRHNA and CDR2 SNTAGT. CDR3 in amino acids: CASSALGGVYNEQFF. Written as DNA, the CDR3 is TGTGCCAGCAGTGCTTTGGGGGGTGTCTACAATGAGCAGTTCTTC.

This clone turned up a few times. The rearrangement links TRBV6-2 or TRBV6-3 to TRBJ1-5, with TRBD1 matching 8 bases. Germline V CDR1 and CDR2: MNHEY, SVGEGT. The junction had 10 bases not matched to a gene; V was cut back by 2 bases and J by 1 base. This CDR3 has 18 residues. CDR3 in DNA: TGTGCCAGCAGTTACCTAAGGACAGGGTTTTACAGCAATCAGCCCCAGCATTTT. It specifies CASSYLRTGFYSNQPQHF.

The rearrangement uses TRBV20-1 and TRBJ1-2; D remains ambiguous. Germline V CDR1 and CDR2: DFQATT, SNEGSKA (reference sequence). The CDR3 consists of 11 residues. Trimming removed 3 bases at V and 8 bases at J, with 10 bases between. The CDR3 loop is CSASPNPGYTF. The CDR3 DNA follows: TGCAGTGCTAGTCCTAACCCAGGCTACACCTTC.

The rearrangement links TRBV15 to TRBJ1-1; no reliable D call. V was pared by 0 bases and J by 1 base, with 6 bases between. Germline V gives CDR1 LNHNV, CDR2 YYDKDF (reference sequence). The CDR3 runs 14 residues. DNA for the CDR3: TGTGCCACCAGCAGAGATCTTCGGAACACTGAAGCTTTCTTT. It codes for CATSRDLRNTEAFF.

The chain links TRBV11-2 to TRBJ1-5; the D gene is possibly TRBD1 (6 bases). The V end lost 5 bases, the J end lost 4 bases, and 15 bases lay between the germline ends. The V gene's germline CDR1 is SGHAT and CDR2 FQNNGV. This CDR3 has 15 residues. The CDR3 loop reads CASSAYPQGNQPQHF. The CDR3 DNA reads TGTGCCAGCAGCGCATATCCTCAGGGGAATCAGCCCCAGCATTTT.

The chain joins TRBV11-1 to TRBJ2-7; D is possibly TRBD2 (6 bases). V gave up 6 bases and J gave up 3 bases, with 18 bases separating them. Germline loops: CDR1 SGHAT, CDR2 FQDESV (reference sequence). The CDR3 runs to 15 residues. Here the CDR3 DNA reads TGTGCCAGCAGTCAGAGTTACGGGGGAAACTACGAGCAGTACTTC. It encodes CASSQSYGGNYEQYF.

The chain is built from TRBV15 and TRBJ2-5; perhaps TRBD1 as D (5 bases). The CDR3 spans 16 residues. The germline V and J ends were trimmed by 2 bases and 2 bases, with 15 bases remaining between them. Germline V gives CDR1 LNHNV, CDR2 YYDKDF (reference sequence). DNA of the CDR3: TGTGCCACCAGCAGATCGTCCTTCCAGGGACAAGAGACCCAGTACTTC. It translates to CATSRSSFQGQETQYF.

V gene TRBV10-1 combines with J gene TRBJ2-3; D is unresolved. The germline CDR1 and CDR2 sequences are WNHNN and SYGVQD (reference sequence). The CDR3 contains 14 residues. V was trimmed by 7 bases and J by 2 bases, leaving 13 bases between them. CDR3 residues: CASTLLNNTDTQYF. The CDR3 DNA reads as TGCGCCAGCACCCTGTTAAACAACACAGATACGCAGTATTTT.

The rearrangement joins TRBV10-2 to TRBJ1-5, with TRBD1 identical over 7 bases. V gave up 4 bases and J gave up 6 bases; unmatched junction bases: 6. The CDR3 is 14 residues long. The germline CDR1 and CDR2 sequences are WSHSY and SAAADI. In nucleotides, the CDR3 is TGCGCCAGCAGTGGTACAGGGGTGGGTCAGCCCCAGCATTTT. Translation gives CASSGTGVGQPQHF.

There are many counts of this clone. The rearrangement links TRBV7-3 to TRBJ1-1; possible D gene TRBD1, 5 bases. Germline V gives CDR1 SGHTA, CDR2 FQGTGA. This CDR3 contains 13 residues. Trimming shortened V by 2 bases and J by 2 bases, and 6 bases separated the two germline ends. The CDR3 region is CASSLGHNTEAFF. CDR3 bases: TGTGCCAGCAGCTTAGGACATAACACTGAAGCTTTCTTT.

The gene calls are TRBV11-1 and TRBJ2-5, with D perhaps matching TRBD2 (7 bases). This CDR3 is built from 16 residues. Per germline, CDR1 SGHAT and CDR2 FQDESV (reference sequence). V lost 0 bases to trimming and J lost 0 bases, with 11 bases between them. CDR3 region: CASSLAGGGHQETQYF. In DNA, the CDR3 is TGTGCCAGCAGCTTAGCTGGCGGGGGCCACCAAGAGACCCAGTACTTC.